The subject of this entry is one T cell receptor beta chain. In germline, CDR1 is SEHNR, CDR2 FQNEAQ (reference sequence). CDR3 length equals 14 residues. The V and J ends lost 5 bases and 2 bases respectively, with 12 bases between them. The data are from a study of blood T cell repertoires in COVID-19. For the study at large: The United States, Italy and Spain provided the acute and convalescent COVID-19 samples. PBMCs, B-cell-depleted T cells, or T cells were the source of the cDNA or gDNA that made up the material.

Methods used by the authors: Amplification of reference gene primers provided the estimated nucleated cell counts. Produced via immunoSEQ multiplex PCR; TCRdb's table is partial and in-frame only. That table furnishes V, J and clone size, whereas the DNA furnished D and trimming. The data show roughly 300,000 clones, with more than 70% seen just once and about 6% held by the top ten. V and J are TRBV7-9 and TRBJ1-1; TRBD1 is a possible D gene (6 bases). This TCR came from a young man who had recovered from COVID-19. Material: peripheral blood. The CDR3 sequence: CASSPTGFNTEAFF. Here the CDR3 DNA reads TGTGCCAGCAGCCCTACAGGGTTTAACACTGAAGCTTTCTTT.